The next 3 T cell receptor beta chains were all read from a single sample in a study of shared clonotypes between healthy human individuals. Here immunoSEQ multiplex PCR was the method, and the copy in TCRdb shows in-frame clones only, minus some. The data show more than 2 million clones, around 95% seen once. The sequenced sample was naive CD4+ T cells sorted from blood. Subset denoted: CD45RA+ positively selected. The origin of the receptors is a man in his late teens or twenties in good health.

Concerning this clone itself: Other DNA sequences of this sample code for an identical CDR3. The rearrangement joins TRBV2 to TRBJ1-2, with 9 positions matching TRBD1. The CDR3 covers 13 residues. V trimming: 6 bases; J trimming: 2 bases; junction bases outside the gene matches: 1. Germline lookup yields CDR1 SNHLY and CDR2 FYNNEI. The CDR3 is CASSGQGNYGYTF. The CDR3 region has the DNA TGTGCCAGCAGCGGACAGGGGAACTATGGCTACACCTTC. Full variable domain (missing parts from reference TRBV2 and TRBJ1-2): EPEVTQTPSHQVTQMGQEVILRCVPISNHLYFYWYRQILGQKVEFLVSFYNNEISEKSEIFDDQFSVERPDGSNFTLKIRSTKLEDSAMYFCASSGQGNYGYTFGSGTRLTVV.

The chain has TRBV5-4 and TRBJ1-1; D gene unclear. CDR1 is SGHNT, CDR2 YYREEE, per germline (reference sequence). This CDR3 has 14 amino acids. The germline V and J ends were trimmed by 4 bases and 4 bases, with 14 bases remaining between them. CDR3 in DNA: TGTGCCAGCAGCCCGGGGAGGGTTAGCACTGAAGCTTTCTTT. Translating it yields CASSPGRVSTEAFF.

As to this clone: The same CDR3 arises from other DNA sequences in this sample as well. The rearrangement links TRBV6-1 to TRBJ1-5; TRBD1 matches 11 bases. In germline, CDR1 is MNHNS, CDR2 SASEGT. Trimming removed 1 base from V and 4 bases from J; junction bases left unmatched: 3. The CDR3 spans 16 residues. The CDR3 protein is CASSEGTGGRNQPQHF. The CDR3 nucleotides read TGTGCCAGCAGTGAAGGGACAGGGGGCCGGAATCAGCCCCAGCATTTT.